The entry that follows covers one T cell receptor beta chain sequence. The target antigen is unknown. In a library made to pick up alpha chains, this beta chain is a stray read with a size that means little. This sample is drawn from a study of glioma-infiltrating T cells. Study results and limitations: Tissue-blood divergence was below expectation in non-neoplastic patients, above in gliomas.

Using RNA template, CDR3s of TCR alpha and beta were amplified with iRepertoire arm-PCR. Tissue mRNA or PBMC total RNA, roughly 100-400 ng, went into one-step reverse transcription and amplification. In TCRdb, the multiplex PCR reads were re-called with MiXCR into one record per CDR3 protein. The sample has thousands of distinct CDR3 sequences; over 80% are singletons. In germline, CDR1 is DFQATT, CDR2 SNEGSKA (reference sequence). The CDR3 is made up of 14 amino acids. V is TRBV20-1 and J is TRBJ2-1; 11 bases agree with TRBD1. The source is a human donor with low-grade glioma or glioblastoma, undergoing nonglioma brain surgery, or in good health (not recorded which). The specimen sequenced was glioma tissue, nonneoplastic brain tissue, or PBMCs (not recorded which). This CDR3 reads CSVDRGQSSNEQFF. For the CDR3, the DNA is TGCAGCGTGGACAGGGGGCAGAGTAGCAATGAGCAGTTCTTC.